The clone carrying this T cell receptor (beta chain) was seen a single time. In the original processing: Scientists estimated how many nucleated cells there were by amplifying reference gene primers. Repertoires were generated with immunoSEQ multiplex PCR, while TCRdb's copy carries only in-frame clones and drops some. The V and J calls and clone size are taken from that table; D and trimming were inferred from the DNA. The sample holds 210,000 or so clones; around 80% are singletons and the top ten take approximately 13%. These data belong to a study of blood T cell repertoires in COVID-19. Turning to the study itself: Researchers got acute and convalescent COVID-19 samples from the United States, Italy and Spain.

There are 14 residues in the CDR3. Trimming shortened V by 4 bases and J by 3 bases, and 10 bases separated the two germline ends. The germline V gene encodes CDR1 SGHRS and CDR2 YFSETQ. The rearrangement uses TRBV5-1 and TRBJ2-2; TRBD1 is a possible D gene (6 bases). The material sequenced was peripheral blood. The origin of this receptor is a man aged 45-60 years who had recovered from COVID-19. The CDR3 spells CASSPGHDTGELFF. In DNA, the CDR3 is TGCGCCAGCAGCCCGGGACACGACACCGGGGAGCTGTTTTTT.